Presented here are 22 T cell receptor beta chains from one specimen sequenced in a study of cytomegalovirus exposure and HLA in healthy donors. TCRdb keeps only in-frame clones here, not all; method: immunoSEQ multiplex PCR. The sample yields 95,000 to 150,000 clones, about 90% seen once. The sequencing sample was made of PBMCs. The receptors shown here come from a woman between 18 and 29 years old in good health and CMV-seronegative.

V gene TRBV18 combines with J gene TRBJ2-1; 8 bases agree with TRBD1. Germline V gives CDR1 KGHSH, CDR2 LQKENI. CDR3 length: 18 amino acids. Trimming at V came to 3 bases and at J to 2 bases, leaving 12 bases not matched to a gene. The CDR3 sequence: CASSPRQGIGGTYNEQFF. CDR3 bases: TGTGCCAGCTCACCCCGACAGGGGATAGGGGGAACCTACAATGAGCAGTTCTTC.

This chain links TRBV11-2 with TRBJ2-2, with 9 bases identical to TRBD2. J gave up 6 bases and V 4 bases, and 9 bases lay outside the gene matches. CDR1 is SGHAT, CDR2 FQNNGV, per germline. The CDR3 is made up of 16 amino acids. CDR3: CASSYIAGVGAGELFF. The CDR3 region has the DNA TGTGCCAGCAGCTATATAGCGGGAGTGGGGGCCGGGGAGCTGTTTTTT. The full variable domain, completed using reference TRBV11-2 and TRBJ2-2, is EAGVAQSPRYKIIEKRQSVAFWCNPISGHATLYWYQQILGQGPKLLIQFQNNGVVDDSQLPKDRFSAERLKGVDSTLKIQPAKLEDSAVYLCASSYIAGVGAGELFFGEGSRLTVL.

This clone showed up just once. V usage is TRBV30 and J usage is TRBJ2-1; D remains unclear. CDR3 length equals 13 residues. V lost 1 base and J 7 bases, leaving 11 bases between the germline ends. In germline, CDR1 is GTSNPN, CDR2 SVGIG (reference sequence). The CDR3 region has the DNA TGTGCCTGGAGTGGGTTGTCACTTAATGAGCAGTTCTTC. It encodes CAWSGLSLNEQFF.

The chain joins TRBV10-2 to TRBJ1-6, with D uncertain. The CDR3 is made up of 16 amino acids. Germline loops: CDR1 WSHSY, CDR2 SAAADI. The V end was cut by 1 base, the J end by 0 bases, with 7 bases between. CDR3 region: CASSEFLSSYNSPLHF. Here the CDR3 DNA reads TGCGCCAGCAGTGAGTTTCTAAGCTCCTATAATTCACCCCTCCACTTT.

CDR3: CASQQGASSRTQYF. The CDR3 DNA sequence: TGTGCCAGCCAACAGGGGGCCTCGAGTCGGACCCAGTACTTC. The V and J genes are TRBV27 and TRBJ2-5, with 9 bases identical to TRBD1. J lost 7 bases, V lost 8 bases, and 11 bases had no gene match. The CDR3 consists of 14 residues. Germline values: CDR1 MNHEY, CDR2 SMNVEV (reference sequence).

The CDR3 loop is CASSMDREKHEQFF. The CDR3 DNA is TGTGCCAGTAGTATGGACAGGGAAAAGCATGAGCAGTTCTTC. J is TRBJ2-1 and V is TRBV19, with 8 bases identical to TRBD1. The CDR3 totals 14 residues. Unmatched junction bases numbered 6, after V lost 3 bases and J lost 8 bases. CDR1 is LNHDA and CDR2 is SQIVND in the germline V gene (reference sequence).

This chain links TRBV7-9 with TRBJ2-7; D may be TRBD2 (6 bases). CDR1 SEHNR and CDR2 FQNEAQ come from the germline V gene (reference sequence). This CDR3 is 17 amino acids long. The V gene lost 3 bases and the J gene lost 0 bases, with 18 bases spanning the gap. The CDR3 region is CASSLGTGTGNSYEQYF. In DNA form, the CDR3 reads TGTGCCAGCAGCTTGGGAACCGGGACTGGAAACTCCTACGAGCAGTACTTC.

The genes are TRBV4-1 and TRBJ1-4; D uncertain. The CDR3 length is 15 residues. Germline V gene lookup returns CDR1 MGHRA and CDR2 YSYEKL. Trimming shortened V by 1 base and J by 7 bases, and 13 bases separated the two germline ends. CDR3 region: CASSQVDTGSEKLFF. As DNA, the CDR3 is TGCGCCAGCAGCCAAGTTGACACCGGGAGTGAAAAACTGTTTTTT.

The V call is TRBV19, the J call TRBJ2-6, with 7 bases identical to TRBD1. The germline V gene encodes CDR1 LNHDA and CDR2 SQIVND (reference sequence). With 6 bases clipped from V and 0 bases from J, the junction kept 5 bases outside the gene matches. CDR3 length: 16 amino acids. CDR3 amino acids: CASSQGGHSGANVLTF. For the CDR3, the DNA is TGTGCCAGTAGCCAAGGGGGCCACTCTGGGGCCAACGTCCTGACTTTC.

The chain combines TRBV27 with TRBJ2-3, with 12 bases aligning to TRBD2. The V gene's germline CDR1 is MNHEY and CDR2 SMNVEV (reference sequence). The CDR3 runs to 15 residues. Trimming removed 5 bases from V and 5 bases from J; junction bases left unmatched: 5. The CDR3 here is CASSRLAGAVDTQYF. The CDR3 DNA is TGTGCCAGCAGTCGACTAGCGGGAGCGGTAGATACGCAGTATTTT.

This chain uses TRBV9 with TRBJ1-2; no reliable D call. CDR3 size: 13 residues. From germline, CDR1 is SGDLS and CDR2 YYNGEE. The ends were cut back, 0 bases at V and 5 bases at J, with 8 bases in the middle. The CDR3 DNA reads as TGTGCCAGCAGCGTAGCTCAGAATTATGGCTACACCTTC. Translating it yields CASSVAQNYGYTF.

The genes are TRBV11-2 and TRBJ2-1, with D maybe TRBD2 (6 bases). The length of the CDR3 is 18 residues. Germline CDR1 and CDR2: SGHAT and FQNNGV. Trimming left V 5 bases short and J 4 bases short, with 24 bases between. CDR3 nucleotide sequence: TGTGCCAGCAGCACCCGAGTCTCCTCTAGCGCGAGATACAATGAGCAGTTCTTC. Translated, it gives CASSTRVSSSARYNEQFF.

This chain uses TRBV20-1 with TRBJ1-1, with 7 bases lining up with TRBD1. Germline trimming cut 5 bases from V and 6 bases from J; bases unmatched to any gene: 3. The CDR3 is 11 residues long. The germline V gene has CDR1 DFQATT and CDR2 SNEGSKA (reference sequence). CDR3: CSARGQAEAFF. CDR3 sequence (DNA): TGCAGTGCTCGAGGACAGGCTGAAGCTTTCTTT.

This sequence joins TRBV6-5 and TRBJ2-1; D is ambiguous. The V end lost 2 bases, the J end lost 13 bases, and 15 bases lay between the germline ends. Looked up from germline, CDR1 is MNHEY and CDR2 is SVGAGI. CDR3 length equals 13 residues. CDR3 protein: CASSYRRGEPQFF. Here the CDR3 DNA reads TGTGCCAGCAGTTACAGAAGAGGAGAGCCTCAGTTCTTC.

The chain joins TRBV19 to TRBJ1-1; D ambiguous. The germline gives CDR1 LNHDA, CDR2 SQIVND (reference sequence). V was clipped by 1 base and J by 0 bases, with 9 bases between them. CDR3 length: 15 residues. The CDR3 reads CASSIVFPMNTEAFF. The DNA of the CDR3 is TGTGCCAGTAGTATAGTTTTCCCCATGAACACTGAAGCTTTCTTT.

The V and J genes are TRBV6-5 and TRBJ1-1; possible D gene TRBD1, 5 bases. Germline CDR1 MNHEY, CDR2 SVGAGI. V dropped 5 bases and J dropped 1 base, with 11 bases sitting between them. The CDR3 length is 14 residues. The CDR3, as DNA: TGTGCCAGCAGTACCGGACAACAGAACACTGAAGCTTTCTTT. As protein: CASSTGQQNTEAFF.

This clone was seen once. CDR3 sequence: CASRKTAGGVADTQYF. The CDR3 region has the DNA TGTGCCAGCAGAAAAACAGCGGGGGGGGTCGCAGATACGCAGTATTTT. This sequence joins TRBV5-4 and TRBJ2-3, with 10 bases matching TRBD2. The CDR3 is made up of 16 amino acids. V was clipped by 5 bases and J by 4 bases; unmatched bases: 10. The V gene's germline CDR1 is SGHNT and CDR2 YYREEE (reference sequence).

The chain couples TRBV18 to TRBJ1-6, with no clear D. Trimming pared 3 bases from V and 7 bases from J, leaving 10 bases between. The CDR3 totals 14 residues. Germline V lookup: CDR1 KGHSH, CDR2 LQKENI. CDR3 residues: CASSPRQKNSPLHF. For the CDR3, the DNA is TGTGCCAGCTCACCGAGGCAGAAAAATTCACCCCTCCACTTT.

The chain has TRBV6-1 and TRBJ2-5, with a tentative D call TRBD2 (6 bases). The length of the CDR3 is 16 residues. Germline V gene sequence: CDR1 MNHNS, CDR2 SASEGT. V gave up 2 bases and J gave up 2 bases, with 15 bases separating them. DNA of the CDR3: TGTGCCAGCAGTGAAAACGCGGGGCGACTTCAAGAGACCCAGTACTTC. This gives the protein CASSENAGRLQETQYF.

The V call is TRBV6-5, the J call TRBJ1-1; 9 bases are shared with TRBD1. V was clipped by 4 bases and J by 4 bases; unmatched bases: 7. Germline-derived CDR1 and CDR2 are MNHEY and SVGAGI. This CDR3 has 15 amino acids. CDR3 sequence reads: CASSSSGTGSTEAFF. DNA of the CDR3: TGTGCCAGCAGTTCCTCCGGGACAGGGAGCACTGAAGCTTTCTTT.

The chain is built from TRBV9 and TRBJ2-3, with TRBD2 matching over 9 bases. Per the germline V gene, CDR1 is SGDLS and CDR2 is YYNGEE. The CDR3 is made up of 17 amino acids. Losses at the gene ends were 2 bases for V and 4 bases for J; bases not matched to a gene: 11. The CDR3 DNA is TGTGCCAGCAGCGTTCCCTCAGCGGGAGGTAACGCAGATACGCAGTATTTT. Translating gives CASSVPSAGGNADTQYF.

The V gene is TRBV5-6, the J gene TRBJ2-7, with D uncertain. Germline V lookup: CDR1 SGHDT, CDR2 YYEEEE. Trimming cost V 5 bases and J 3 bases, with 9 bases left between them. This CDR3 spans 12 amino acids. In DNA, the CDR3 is TGTGCCAGCAGTCGAGCTGTCTACGAGCAGTACTTC. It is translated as CASSRAVYEQYF.